What follows is one T cell receptor beta chain and its context. CDR1 and CDR2 (germline): SGDLS, YYNGEE. The length of the CDR3 is 16 residues. The V end was cut by 5 bases, the J end by 4 bases, with 18 bases between. The data are from a study of blood T cell repertoires in COVID-19. Study context: Samples of COVID-19 (acute and convalescent) were obtained from the United States, Italy and Spain. PBMCs, B-cell-depleted T cells, or T cells were the source of the cDNA or gDNA that made up the material.

As handled by the study authors: The assay estimated nucleated cells by amplifying reference gene primers. Using immunoSEQ multiplex PCR, the repertoire was profiled, and TCRdb retains in-frame clones only, with some absent. D and trimming come from the DNA, and the V and J calls and clone size come from that table. The repertoire holds some 670,000 clones, with 80% to 90% as singletons. Sequenced sample: peripheral blood. V gene TRBV9 combines with J gene TRBJ1-4; a possible D gene is TRBD1 (6 bases). The TCR was taken from a woman aged 18-35 years with acute or convalescent COVID-19. CDR3 sequence (DNA): TGTGCCAGCAGTCCTGGACAGACGACCATTAATGAAAAACTGTTTTTT. Amino acids: CASSPGQTTINEKLFF.